The rows below give T cell receptor beta chains drawn from one sample of a study of cytomegalovirus exposure and HLA in healthy donors. The table came from immunoSEQ multiplex PCR; TCRdb's copy has only in-frame clones and leaves some out. The sample shows about 340,000 clones, 86% of them seen only once. The sequenced material came from PBMCs. The source is a young woman in good health and CMV-seronegative. Each CDR3 is given with its conserved first and last residue. Fields, in order: V gene, D gene, J gene, clone size, CDR3 protein, CDR3 DNA. D genes are given only for firm matches. Only part of the rows carry a size: once, few, many, or a class if the clone is expanded.

TRBV19,TRBD2,TRBJ2-5,NA,CASMGTSGRLETQYF,TGTGCCAGTATGGGGACTAGCGGGAGACTGGAGACCCAGTACTTC
TRBV7-2,TRBD2,TRBJ2-1,NA,CASSYGLAGDPLSNEQFF,TGTGCCAGCAGCTACGGACTAGCGGGGGACCCCCTAAGCAATGAGCAGTTCTTC
TRBV5-1,NA,TRBJ2-7,NA,CASAQGASYEQYF,TGCGCCAGCGCACAGGGAGCATCCTACGAGCAGTACTTC
TRBV27,NA,TRBJ2-4,NA,CASSPVGAAKNIQYF,TGTGCCAGCAGTCCCGTTGGAGCGGCCAAAAACATTCAGTACTTC
TRBV9,NA,TRBJ2-2,NA,CASSQTGNTGELFF,TGTGCCAGCAGTCAAACGGGGAACACCGGGGAGCTGTTTTTT
TRBV19,NA,TRBJ2-7,NA,CASSITDSSYEQYF,TGTGCCAGTAGTATTACGGACAGTTCCTACGAGCAGTACTTC
TRBV7-2,TRBD2,TRBJ2-3,NA,CASQTSGSPRGVDTQYF,TGTGCCAGCCAGACTAGCGGGAGCCCACGAGGGGTGGATACGCAGTATTTT
TRBV19,NA,TRBJ2-7,few,CASSIGQGITYEQYF,TGTGCCAGTAGTATAGGGCAGGGAATCACCTACGAGCAGTACTTC
TRBV7-8,TRBD1,TRBJ1-2,NA,CASSSAGQGGGYTF,TGTGCCAGCAGCTCCGCCGGACAGGGGGGAGGCTACACCTTC
TRBV11-1,TRBD1,TRBJ2-3,NA,CASSSRGQGDTQYF,TGTGCCAGCAGCTCCAGGGGGCAAGGGGATACGCAGTATTTT
TRBV5-1,NA,TRBJ2-1,NA,CASSLGFEFNEQFF,TGCGCCAGCAGCTTGGGCTTCGAGTTCAATGAGCAGTTCTTC
TRBV14,NA,TRBJ2-7,NA,CASSRRQGGQLEQYF,TGTGCCAGCAGCCGCCGTCAGGGGGGCCAGCTCGAGCAGTACTTC
TRBV6-5,NA,TRBJ2-2,NA,CASSYSGQGTGELFF,TGTGCCAGCAGTTACTCGGGCCAGGGAACCGGGGAGCTGTTTTTT
TRBV15,NA,TRBJ2-2,NA,CATSREQGTGELFF,TGTGCCACCAGCAGAGAACAGGGTACCGGGGAGCTGTTTTTT
TRBV27,NA,TRBJ1-1,NA,CASSTLQDRNTEAFF,TGTGCCAGCAGCACCCTGCAGGACAGGAACACTGAAGCTTTCTTT
TRBV5-1,TRBD1,TRBJ1-2,NA,CASSSGQGGYGYTF,TGCGCCAGCAGCTCGGGACAGGGGGGCTATGGCTACACCTTC